This is a list of T cell receptor beta chains from one sample in a study of neurological immune-mediated disorders. MiXCR, applied by TCRdb to the 5' RACE reads, yields one record per CDR3 protein. Found here are 77,000 or so distinct CDR3 sequences, about 9.4% of them singletons; the top ten hold about 1.7%. The sample consisted of PBMCs. The source is a man aged 45-65 years in good health. The CDR3 runs from the conserved cysteine through the conserved F or W.

>TRBV5-1|TRBJ2-1
CASSLILQGGEQFF
>TRBV7-2|TRBJ2-1
CASSHPRNEQFF
>TRBV5-1|TRBJ1-1
CASSRVDTEAFF
>TRBV7-9|TRBJ2-5
CASGLRGYAEETRYF
>TRBV6-2/TRBV6-3|TRBJ2-7
CASTPNRGATYEQYF
>TRBV25-1|TRBJ1-1
CASSDQGGTEAFF
>TRBV2|TRBJ2-7
CASSFMGLAGENEQYF
>TRBV3-1|TRBJ2-2
CASSQRDRNTGELFF
>TRBV5-1|TRBJ2-7
CASSASGGEQYF
>TRBV6-5|TRBJ2-7
CASSPGLYEQYF
>TRBV4-1|TRBJ1-4
CASSQLGEKLFF
>TRBV20-1|TRBJ2-3
CSASKGDGTDTQYF
>TRBV7-3|TRBJ2-1
CASSPEGTRTSYNEQFF
>TRBV5-1|TRBJ2-3
CASSLEGKRDTQYF
>TRBV5-1|TRBJ2-1
CASSLGTSSDEQFF
>TRBV9|TRBJ1-6
CASSDSPGRGSPLHF
>TRBV7-2|TRBJ1-2
CASSPSGGHYGYTF
>TRBV20-1|TRBJ2-7
CSAEGPGTGGSYEQYF
>TRBV29-1|TRBJ2-5
CSVRPGRETQYF
>TRBV28|TRBJ2-7
CASSPIGGTYEQYF
>TRBV20-1|TRBJ1-5
CSAEKTPGGLGQPQHF
>TRBV5-1|TRBJ2-3
CASSPLGGTGGPDTQYF
>TRBV7-3|TRBJ2-1
CATSKGGRPLNEQFF
>TRBV3-1|TRBJ2-7
CASSQGTEQYF
>TRBV4-2|TRBJ2-1
CASNQVLGGNEQFF
>TRBV28|TRBJ2-1
CASSTTGGARNPYNEQFF
>TRBV29-1|TRBJ2-3
CSVETKLTDTQYF
>TRBV20-1|TRBJ2-5
CSAPRALQETQYF
>TRBV7-2|TRBJ2-5
CASSLSGQGRETQYF
>TRBV5-1|TRBJ2-1
CASSPGLAPGGEQFF